Below, 26 T cell receptor beta chains from the same sample are listed, as sequenced in a study of blood T cell repertoires in COVID-19. Here immunoSEQ multiplex PCR was the method, and the copy in TCRdb shows in-frame clones only, minus some. Counted here are about 360,000 clones, less than 90% occurring once; the ten biggest clones make up 7.1%. Sequencing input: peripheral blood. The receptors originated from a woman aged 60-75 years with COVID-19, enrolled during active disease.

The chain has TRBV30 and TRBJ1-1; 8 bases are a match to TRBD1. Germline V lookup: CDR1 GTSNPN, CDR2 SVGIG (reference sequence). CDR3 size: 14 residues. Trimming at V came to 4 bases and at J to 1 base, leaving 5 bases not matched to a gene. Written as DNA, the CDR3 is TGTGCCTGGACCCGCGGACAGGGGAACACTGAAGCTTTCTTT. It yields the protein CAWTRGQGNTEAFF.

The gene calls are TRBV12-5 and TRBJ1-5; TRBD1 matches 9 bases. With 2 bases clipped from V and 0 bases from J, the junction kept 11 bases outside the gene matches. The CDR3 has 19 amino acids. Germline lookup yields CDR1 LGHNT and CDR2 FRNRAP. For the CDR3, the DNA is TGTGCTAGTGGTTTGTCCGTCGGGACAGGGCTTTATAGCAATCAGCCCCAGCATTTT. It encodes CASGLSVGTGLYSNQPQHF.

This chain links TRBV7-3 with TRBJ1-1, with TRBD1 matching 7 bases. V was clipped by 5 bases and J by 9 bases; unmatched bases: 9. The CDR3 runs 13 residues. The germline CDR1 and CDR2 sequences are SGHTA and FQGTGA. Here the CDR3 reads CASSPTGKGKAFF. The DNA of the CDR3 is TGTGCCAGCAGCCCGACAGGGAAGGGTAAAGCTTTCTTT. Complete variable domain (other parts from reference TRBV7-3 and TRBJ1-1): GAGVSQTPSNKVTEKGKYVELRCDPISGHTALYWYRQSLGQGPEFLIYFQGTGAADDSGLPNDRFFAVRPEGSVSTLKIQRTERGDSAVYLCASSPTGKGKAFFGQGTRLTVV.

The CDR3 sequence is CASSVALLGPETQYF. CDR3 nucleotides: TGTGCCAGCAGTGTGGCCCTACTAGGTCCAGAGACCCAGTACTTC. The rearrangement uses TRBV2 and TRBJ2-5; TRBD2 is a possible D gene (5 bases). Trimming pared 4 bases from V and 4 bases from J, leaving 16 bases between. The CDR3 totals 15 residues. The germline V gene has CDR1 SNHLY and CDR2 FYNNEI.

This chain joins TRBV2 and TRBJ2-5; 7 bases fit TRBD2. This CDR3 is built from 13 residues. The J segment lost 7 bases and the V segment lost 8 bases, leaving 10 bases of the junction unmatched. The germline V gene encodes CDR1 SNHLY and CDR2 FYNNEI. DNA of the CDR3: TGTGCCAGCGGGGCTGATTGGGAGGGGACCCAGTACTTC. Translated, it gives CASGADWEGTQYF.

The chain uses TRBV4-1 and TRBJ1-4; D gene unclear. The V end was cut by 3 bases, the J end by 1 base, with 9 bases between. In germline, CDR1 is MGHRA, CDR2 YSYEKL. The CDR3 spans 15 residues. CDR3 residues: CASSQRILTNEKLFF. As DNA, the CDR3 is TGCGCCAGCAGCCAGCGTATACTAACTAATGAAAAACTGTTTTTT.

In its sample, this clone was seen a few times. V is TRBV5-5 and J is TRBJ1-2; TRBD1 might be the D (5 bases). The germline V and J ends were trimmed by 4 bases and 4 bases, with 20 bases remaining between them. The CDR3 is 16 amino acids. CDR1 is SGHKS, CDR2 YYEKEE, per germline (reference sequence). The CDR3 here is CASSRTPQQDPYGYTF. The CDR3 coding sequence is TGTGCCAGCAGCCGGACACCCCAACAGGACCCCTATGGCTACACCTTC. The entire variable domain, with the rest obtained from reference TRBV5-5 and TRBJ1-2, is as follows: DAGVTQSPTHLIKTRGQQVTLRCSPISGHKSVSWYQQVLGQGPQFIFQYYEKEERGRGNFPDRFSARQFPNYSSELNVNALLLGDSALYLCASSRTPQQDPYGYTFGSGTRLTVV.

In DNA form, the CDR3 reads TGTGCCAGCAGCTTACGACTGTTGGATGGCTACACCTTC. The encoded protein is CASSLRLLDGYTF. This sequence joins TRBV7-2 and TRBJ1-2; D is undetermined. The V end lost 2 bases, the J end lost 6 bases, and 10 bases lay between the germline ends. This CDR3 comprises 13 residues. Germline lookup yields CDR1 SGHTA and CDR2 FQGNSA.

Only one count was recorded for this clone. V gene TRBV5-1 combines with J gene TRBJ1-2; tentatively, D is TRBD1 (5 bases). The CDR3 is 15 amino acids. Between the trimmed V and J ends, which lost 0 bases and 4 bases, there was a span of 13 bases. Germline values: CDR1 SGHRS, CDR2 YFSETQ. Here the CDR3 DNA reads TGCGCCAGCAGCTTGGCTCCAGGGTACGGCTATGGCTACACCTTC. Encoded protein: CASSLAPGYGYGYTF.

The chain recombines TRBV6-2 or TRBV6-3 with TRBJ2-5; D unclear. The CDR3 spans 14 residues. CDR1 and CDR2 (germline): MNHEY, SVGEGT. V lost 3 bases, J lost 5 bases, and 13 bases lay in between. Here the CDR3 DNA reads TGTGCCAGCAGTTATATGGGTGGAGAGGAGACCCAGTACTTC. Residues: CASSYMGGEETQYF.

The genes are TRBV6-5 and TRBJ2-2, with 7 nucleotides matching TRBD1. CDR3 length equals 14 residues. Germline V lookup: CDR1 MNHEY, CDR2 SVGAGI. The V gene end was trimmed by 6 bases and the J gene end by 5 bases; junction bases not matched to a gene: 6. The CDR3 reads CASRAGTVTGELFF. The CDR3 coding sequence is TGTGCCAGCAGGGCCGGGACAGTGACCGGGGAGCTGTTTTTT.

The chain uses TRBV4-3 and TRBJ2-4; 9 bases agree with TRBD1. The CDR3 consists of 17 residues. Germline lookup yields CDR1 LGHNA and CDR2 YSLEER. V dropped 4 bases and J dropped 7; count of bases not matched to a gene: 14. The CDR3 DNA follows: TGCGCCAGCAGCCGCCCGGGACAGGGTAATTTTTGGAACATTCAGTACTTC. Its translation is CASSRPGQGNFWNIQYF.

This sequence joins TRBV6-2 or TRBV6-3 and TRBJ2-3, with D tentatively TRBD2 (5 bases). The germline V and J ends were trimmed by 2 bases and 1 base, with 10 bases remaining between them. The germline gives CDR1 MNHEY, CDR2 SVGEGT. This CDR3 spans 15 amino acids. CDR3 sequence reads: CASSYRSSRTDTQYF. CDR3 DNA: TGTGCCAGCAGTTACAGGTCTAGCCGCACAGATACGCAGTATTTT.

The sample holds one count of this clone. This rearrangement joins TRBV20-1 to TRBJ1-6, with D perhaps TRBD1 (5 bases). V lost 4 bases and J 7 bases, leaving 5 bases between the germline ends. The CDR3 has 11 amino acids. Germline V CDR1 and CDR2: DFQATT, SNEGSKA (reference sequence). The CDR3 DNA reads TGCAGTGCTAAGGGGAATTCACCCCTCCACTTT. Its translation is CSAKGNSPLHF.

The V and J genes are TRBV7-8 and TRBJ2-3, with TRBD2 matching 8 bases. V shed 5 bases and J 1 base; nucleotides not matched to a gene: 2. CDR3 size: 14 residues. Per the germline V gene, CDR1 is SGHVS and CDR2 is FQNEAQ. The CDR3 nucleotides are TGTGCCAGCAGCGGCGGGGGGCGCACAGATACGCAGTATTTT. Protein sequence: CASSGGGRTDTQYF.

The CDR3 reads CATRTTGVRGTDTQYF. DNA for the CDR3: TGTGCCACCAGGACCACAGGGGTGAGGGGCACAGATACGCAGTATTTT. This rearrangement joins TRBV24-1 to TRBJ2-3, with TRBD1 identical over 7 bases. The CDR3 length is 16 residues. Germline CDR1 reads KGHDR; CDR2 reads SFDVKD. Losses at the gene ends were 7 bases for V and 1 base for J; bases not matched to a gene: 10.

This chain uses TRBV3-1 (or the pseudogene TRBV3-2) with TRBJ2-7; D ambiguous. The germline CDR1 and CDR2 sequences are LGHDT and YNNKEL (reference sequence). CDR3 size: 13 residues. Trimming stripped 4 bases from V and 5 bases from J, with 12 bases between. CDR3 amino acids: CASSPLIRDEQYF. The CDR3 DNA reads as TGTGCCAGCAGCCCCCTCATCCGCGACGAGCAGTACTTC.

DNA for the CDR3: TGCGCCAGCAGCCAAGTTCCCGGGGTACGTGGCACAGATACGCAGTATTTT. It specifies CASSQVPGVRGTDTQYF. The chain employs TRBV4-1 and TRBJ2-3; TRBD2 is a possible D gene (5 bases). Between the trimmed V and J ends, which lost 1 base and 1 base, there was a span of 15 bases. This CDR3 contains 17 residues. The germline V gene has CDR1 MGHRA and CDR2 YSYEKL.

The V and J genes are TRBV30 and TRBJ2-3; 7 positions match TRBD1. V lost 5 bases to trimming and J lost 6 bases; unmatched junction nucleotides: 8. Looked up from germline, CDR1 is GTSNPN and CDR2 is SVGIG (reference sequence). The CDR3 consists of 13 residues. The CDR3: CAWSTGYRDTQYF. The CDR3 coding sequence is TGTGCCTGGTCGACAGGGTACAGGGATACGCAGTATTTT.

V gene TRBV5-1 combines with J gene TRBJ1-1; tentatively, D is TRBD1 (6 bases). CDR3 length: 13 residues. From germline, CDR1 is SGHRS and CDR2 YFSETQ. The V and J ends lost 5 bases and 1 base respectively, with 9 bases between them. The CDR3 loop is CASRDSENTEAFF. Written as DNA, the CDR3 is TGCGCCAGCAGGGACAGTGAGAACACTGAAGCTTTCTTT.

The chain combines TRBV7-6 with TRBJ2-2; TRBD2 agrees at 10 bases. Germline assignment: CDR1 SGHVS and CDR2 FNYEAQ. The length of the CDR3 is 15 residues. V was clipped by 7 bases and J by 1 base; unmatched bases: 3. In DNA, the CDR3 is TGTGCCAGCAAACGACTAGCGGGGAACACCGGGGAGCTGTTTTTT. It specifies CASKRLAGNTGELFF.

The chain joins TRBV10-3 to TRBJ1-2; D gene unclear. The ends were cut back, 10 bases at V and 7 bases at J, with 13 bases in the middle. CDR1 and CDR2 (germline): ENHRY, SYGVKD. The CDR3 totals 11 residues. CDR3 in DNA: TGTGCCACCCACTACCTCGGTGGCTACACCTTC. It codes for CATHYLGGYTF.

The table lists this clone with a count of one. The chain uses TRBV5-8 and TRBJ1-5; the D gene is possibly TRBD1 (6 bases). This CDR3 is built from 14 residues. Germline assignment: CDR1 SGHTS and CDR2 YDEGEE. V was pared by 4 bases and J by 4 bases, with 12 bases between. The CDR3 loop is CASSPGQRNQPQHF. The CDR3, as DNA: TGTGCCAGCAGCCCCGGACAGCGGAATCAGCCCCAGCATTTT.

V and J are TRBV24-1 and TRBJ1-2; 9 positions agree with TRBD1. The CDR3 covers 17 residues. The V and J ends lost 3 bases and 3 bases, in that order; junction bases with no gene match: 10. Germline-derived CDR1 and CDR2 are KGHDR and SFDVKD. The CDR3 nucleotides read TGTGCCACCAGTGATATCCCCCGGAGGACAGGGGACTATGGCTACACCTTC. Translated, it gives CATSDIPRRTGDYGYTF.

This chain joins TRBV6-6 and TRBJ2-2; TRBD1 is a possible D gene (5 bases). V gave up 3 bases and J gave up 5 bases, with 10 bases separating them. This CDR3 spans 14 amino acids. Germline V CDR1 and CDR2: MNHNY, SVGAGI (reference sequence). This chain's CDR3 is CASSYLGVTGELFF. In DNA form, the CDR3 reads TGTGCCAGCAGTTATCTAGGGGTTACCGGGGAGCTGTTTTTT.

The chain recombines TRBV19 with TRBJ2-2; maybe TRBD2 (6 bases). CDR3 size: 15 residues. V lost 4 bases and J lost 5, with 14 bases in between. In germline, CDR1 is LNHDA, CDR2 SQIVND (reference sequence). Here the CDR3 DNA reads TGTGCCAGTAGTACGGGACTGCAGCGGACCGGGGAGCTGTTTTTT. Its protein is CASSTGLQRTGELFF.